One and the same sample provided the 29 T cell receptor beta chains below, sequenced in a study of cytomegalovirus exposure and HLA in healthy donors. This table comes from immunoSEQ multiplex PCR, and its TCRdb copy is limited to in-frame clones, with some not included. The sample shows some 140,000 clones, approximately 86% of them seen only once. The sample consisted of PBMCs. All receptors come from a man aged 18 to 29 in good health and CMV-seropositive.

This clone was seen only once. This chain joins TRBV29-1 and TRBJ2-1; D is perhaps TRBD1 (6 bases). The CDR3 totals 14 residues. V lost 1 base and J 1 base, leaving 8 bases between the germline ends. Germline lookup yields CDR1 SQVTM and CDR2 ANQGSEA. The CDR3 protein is CSVEGRGSYNEQFF. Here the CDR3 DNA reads TGCAGCGTTGAAGGTAGGGGGTCCTACAATGAGCAGTTCTTC.

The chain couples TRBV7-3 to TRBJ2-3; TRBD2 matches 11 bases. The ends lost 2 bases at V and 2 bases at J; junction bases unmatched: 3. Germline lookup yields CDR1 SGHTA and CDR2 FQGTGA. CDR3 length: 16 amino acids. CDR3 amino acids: CASSLLAGGTTDTQYF. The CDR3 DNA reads TGTGCCAGCAGCTTACTAGCGGGGGGCACCACAGATACGCAGTATTTT.

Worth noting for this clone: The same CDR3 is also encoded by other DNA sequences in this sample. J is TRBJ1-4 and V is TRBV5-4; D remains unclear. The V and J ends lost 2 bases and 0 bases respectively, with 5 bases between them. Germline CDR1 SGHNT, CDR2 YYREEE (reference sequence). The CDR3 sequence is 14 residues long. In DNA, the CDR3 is TGTGCCAGCAGCTTCGGAGCAACTAATGAAAAACTGTTTTTT. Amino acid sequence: CASSFGATNEKLFF.

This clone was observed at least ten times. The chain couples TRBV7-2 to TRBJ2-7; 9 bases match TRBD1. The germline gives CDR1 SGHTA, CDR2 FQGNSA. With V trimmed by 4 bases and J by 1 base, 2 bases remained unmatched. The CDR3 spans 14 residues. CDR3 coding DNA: TGTGCCAGCAGCTCGGGGACAGGGTCCTACGAGCAGTACTTC. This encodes CASSSGTGSYEQYF.

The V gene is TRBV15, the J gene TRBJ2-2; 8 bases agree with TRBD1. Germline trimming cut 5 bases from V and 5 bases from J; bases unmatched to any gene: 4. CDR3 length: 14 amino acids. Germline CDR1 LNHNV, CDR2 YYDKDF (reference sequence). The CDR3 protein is CATSWTGTTGELFF. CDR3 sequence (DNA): TGTGCCACCAGCTGGACAGGGACGACCGGGGAGCTGTTTTTT.

CDR3 loop: CSVSGRGTDTQYF. Here the CDR3 DNA reads TGCAGCGTTAGCGGGAGGGGGACAGATACGCAGTATTTT. V usage is TRBV29-1 and J usage is TRBJ2-3, with 10 bases lining up with TRBD2. Germline V lookup: CDR1 SQVTM, CDR2 ANQGSEA. The CDR3 totals 13 residues. V was clipped by 5 bases and J by 3 bases; unmatched bases: 2.

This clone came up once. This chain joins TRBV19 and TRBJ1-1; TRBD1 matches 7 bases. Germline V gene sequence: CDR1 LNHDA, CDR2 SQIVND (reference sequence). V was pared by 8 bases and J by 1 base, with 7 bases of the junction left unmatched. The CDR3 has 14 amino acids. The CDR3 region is CASSPGTANTEAFF. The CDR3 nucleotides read TGTGCCAGTTCCCCCGGGACAGCGAACACTGAAGCTTTCTTT. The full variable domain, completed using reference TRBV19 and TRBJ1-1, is DGGITQSPKYLFRKEGQNVTLSCEQNLNHDAMYWYRQDPGQGLRLIYYSQIVNDFQKGDIAEGYSVSREKKESFPLTVTSAQKNPTAFYLCASSPGTANTEAFFGQGTRLTVV.

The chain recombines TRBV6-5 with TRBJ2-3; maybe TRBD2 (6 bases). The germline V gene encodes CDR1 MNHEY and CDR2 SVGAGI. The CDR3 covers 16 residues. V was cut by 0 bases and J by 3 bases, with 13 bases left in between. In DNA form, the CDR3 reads TGTGCCAGCAGTTACTCGGGAAGCGGGTTAACAGATACGCAGTATTTT. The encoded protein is CASSYSGSGLTDTQYF.

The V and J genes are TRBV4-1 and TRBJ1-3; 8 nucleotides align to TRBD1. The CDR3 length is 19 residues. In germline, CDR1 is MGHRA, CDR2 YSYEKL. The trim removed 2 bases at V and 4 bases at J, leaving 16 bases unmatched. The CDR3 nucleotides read TGCGCCAGCAGCCAACTCAGTGGGGTTGCGACAGGGGCAGGAAACACCATATATTTT. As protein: CASSQLSGVATGAGNTIYF.

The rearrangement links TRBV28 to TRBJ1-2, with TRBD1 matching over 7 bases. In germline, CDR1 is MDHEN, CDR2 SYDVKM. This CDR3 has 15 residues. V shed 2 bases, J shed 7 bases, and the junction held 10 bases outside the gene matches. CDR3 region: CASSLPSRQGGGYTF. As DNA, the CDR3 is TGTGCCAGCAGTTTACCTTCTCGACAGGGAGGTGGCTACACCTTC.

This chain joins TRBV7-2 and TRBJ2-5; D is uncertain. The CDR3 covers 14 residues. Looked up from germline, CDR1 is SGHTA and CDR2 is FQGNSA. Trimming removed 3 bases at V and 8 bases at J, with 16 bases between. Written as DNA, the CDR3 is TGTGCCAGCAGCTTCGTCCTCGGTGGAGACACCCAGTACTTC. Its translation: CASSFVLGGDTQYF.

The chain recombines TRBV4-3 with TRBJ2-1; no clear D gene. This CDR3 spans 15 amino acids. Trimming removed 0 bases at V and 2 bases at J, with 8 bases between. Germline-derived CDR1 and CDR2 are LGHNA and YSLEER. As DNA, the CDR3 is TGCGCCAGCAGCCAAGAATCAGGCCCCTACAATGAGCAGTTCTTC. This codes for CASSQESGPYNEQFF.

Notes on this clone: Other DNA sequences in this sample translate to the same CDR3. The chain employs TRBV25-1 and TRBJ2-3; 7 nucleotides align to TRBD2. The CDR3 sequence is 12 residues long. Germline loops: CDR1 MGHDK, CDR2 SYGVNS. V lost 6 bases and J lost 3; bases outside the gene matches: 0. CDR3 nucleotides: TGTGCCAGCAGGGGAGGGACAGATACGCAGTATTTT. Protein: CASRGGTDTQYF.

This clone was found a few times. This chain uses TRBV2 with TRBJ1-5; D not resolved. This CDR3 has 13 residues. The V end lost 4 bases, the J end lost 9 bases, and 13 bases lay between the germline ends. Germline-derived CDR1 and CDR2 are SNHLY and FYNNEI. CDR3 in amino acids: CASSVRGAGPQHF. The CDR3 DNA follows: TGTGCCAGCAGTGTGCGCGGCGCGGGGCCCCAGCATTTT.

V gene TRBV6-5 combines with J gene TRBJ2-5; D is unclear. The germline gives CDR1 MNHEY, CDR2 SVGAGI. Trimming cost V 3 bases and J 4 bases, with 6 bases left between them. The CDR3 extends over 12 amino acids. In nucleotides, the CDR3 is TGTGCCAGCAGTTATGGTAGAGAGACCCAGTACTTC. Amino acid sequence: CASSYGRETQYF.

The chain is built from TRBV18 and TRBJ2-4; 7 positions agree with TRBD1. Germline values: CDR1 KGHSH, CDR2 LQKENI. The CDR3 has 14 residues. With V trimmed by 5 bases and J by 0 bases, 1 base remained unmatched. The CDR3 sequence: CASSNRGAKNIQYF. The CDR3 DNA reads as TGTGCCAGCTCAAACAGGGGAGCCAAAAACATTCAGTACTTC.

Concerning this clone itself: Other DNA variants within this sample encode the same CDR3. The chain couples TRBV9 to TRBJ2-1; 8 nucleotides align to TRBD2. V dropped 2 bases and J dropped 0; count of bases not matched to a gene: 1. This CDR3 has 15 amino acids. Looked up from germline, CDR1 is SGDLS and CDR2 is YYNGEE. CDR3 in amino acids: CASSVSGSSYNEQFF. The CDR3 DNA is TGTGCCAGCAGCGTGAGCGGGAGCTCCTACAATGAGCAGTTCTTC.

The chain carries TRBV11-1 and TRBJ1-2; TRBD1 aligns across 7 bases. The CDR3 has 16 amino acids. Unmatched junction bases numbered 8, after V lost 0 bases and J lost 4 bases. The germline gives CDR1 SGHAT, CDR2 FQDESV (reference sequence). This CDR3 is CASSLAPQGTGYGYTF. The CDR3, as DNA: TGTGCCAGCAGCTTAGCCCCACAGGGGACGGGCTATGGCTACACCTTC.

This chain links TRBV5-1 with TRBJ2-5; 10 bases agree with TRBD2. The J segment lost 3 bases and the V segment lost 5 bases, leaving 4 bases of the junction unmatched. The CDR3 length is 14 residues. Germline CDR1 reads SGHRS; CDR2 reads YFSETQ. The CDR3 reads CASRYSGREETQYF. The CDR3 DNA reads TGCGCCAGCAGATACAGCGGGAGGGAAGAGACCCAGTACTTC.

CDR3 nucleotides: TGTGCCAGCAGCAAGGACAGGGACACTGAAGCTTTCTTT. Its translation is CASSKDRDTEAFF. The gene calls are TRBV9 and TRBJ1-1; 8 bases map to TRBD1. CDR1 and CDR2 from the germline V gene are SGDLS and YYNGEE. CDR3 length: 13 amino acids. The junction had 2 bases not matched to a gene; V was cut back by 4 bases and J by 3 bases. Combining the CDR3 with reference TRBV9 and TRBJ1-1 gives the whole variable domain DSGVTQTPKHLITATGQRVTLRCSPRSGDLSVYWYQQSLDQGLQFLIQYYNGEERAKGNILERFSAQQFPDLHSELNLSSLELGDSALYFCASSKDRDTEAFFGQGTRLTVV.

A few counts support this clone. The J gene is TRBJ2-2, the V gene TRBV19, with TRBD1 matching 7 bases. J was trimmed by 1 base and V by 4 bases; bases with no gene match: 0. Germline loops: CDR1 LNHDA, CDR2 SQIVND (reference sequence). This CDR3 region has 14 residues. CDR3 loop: CASSRTGNTGELFF. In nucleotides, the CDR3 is TGTGCCAGTAGTAGGACAGGGAACACCGGGGAGCTGTTTTTT.

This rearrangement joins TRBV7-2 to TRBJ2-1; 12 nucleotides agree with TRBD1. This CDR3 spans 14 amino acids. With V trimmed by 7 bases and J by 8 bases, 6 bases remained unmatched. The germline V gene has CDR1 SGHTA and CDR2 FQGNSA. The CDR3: CASTPRDRGHEQFF. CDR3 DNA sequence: TGTGCCAGCACCCCCCGGGACAGGGGGCATGAGCAGTTCTTC.

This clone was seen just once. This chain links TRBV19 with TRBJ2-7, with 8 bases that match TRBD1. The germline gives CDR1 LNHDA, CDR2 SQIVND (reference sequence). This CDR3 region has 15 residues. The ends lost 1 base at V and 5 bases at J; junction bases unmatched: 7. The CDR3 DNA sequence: TGTGCCAGTAGTATAGCCCGGACAGGGAGACACGAGCAGTACTTC. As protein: CASSIARTGRHEQYF. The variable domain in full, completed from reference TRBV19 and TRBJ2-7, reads DGGITQSPKYLFRKEGQNVTLSCEQNLNHDAMYWYRQDPGQGLRLIYYSQIVNDFQKGDIAEGYSVSREKKESFPLTVTSAQKNPTAFYLCASSIARTGRHEQYFGPGTRLTVT.

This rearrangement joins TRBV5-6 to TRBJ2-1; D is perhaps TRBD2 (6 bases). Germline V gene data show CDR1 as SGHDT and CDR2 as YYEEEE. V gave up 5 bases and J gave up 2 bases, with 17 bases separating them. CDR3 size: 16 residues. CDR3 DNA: TGTGCCAGCAGGACATCCGGGACTCTAACCTACAATGAGCAGTTCTTC. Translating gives CASRTSGTLTYNEQFF.

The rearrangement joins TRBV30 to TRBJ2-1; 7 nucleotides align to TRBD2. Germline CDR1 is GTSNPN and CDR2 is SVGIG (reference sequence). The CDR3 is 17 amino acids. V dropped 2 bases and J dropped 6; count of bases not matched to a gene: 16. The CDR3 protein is CAWSWARTRESPNEQFF. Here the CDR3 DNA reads TGTGCCTGGAGTTGGGCCCGAACGCGGGAGAGTCCCAATGAGCAGTTCTTC.

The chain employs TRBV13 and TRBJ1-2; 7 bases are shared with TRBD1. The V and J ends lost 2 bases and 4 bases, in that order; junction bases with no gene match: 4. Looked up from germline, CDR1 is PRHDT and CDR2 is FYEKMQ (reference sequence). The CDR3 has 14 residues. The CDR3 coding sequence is TGTGCCAGCAGCTTAATGGGACAGACCTATGGCTACACCTTC. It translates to CASSLMGQTYGYTF.

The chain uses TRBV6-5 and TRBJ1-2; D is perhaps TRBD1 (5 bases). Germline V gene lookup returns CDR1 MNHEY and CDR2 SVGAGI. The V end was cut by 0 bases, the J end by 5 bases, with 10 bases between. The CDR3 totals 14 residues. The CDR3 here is CASSYSIGAYGYTF. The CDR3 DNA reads TGTGCCAGCAGTTACTCGATAGGGGCTTATGGCTACACCTTC.

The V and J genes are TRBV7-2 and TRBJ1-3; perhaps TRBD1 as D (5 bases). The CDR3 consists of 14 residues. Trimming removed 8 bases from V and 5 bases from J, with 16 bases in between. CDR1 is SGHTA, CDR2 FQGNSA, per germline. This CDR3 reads CASLGLRGRNTIYF. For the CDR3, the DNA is TGTGCCAGCCTCGGGCTAAGGGGCAGAAACACCATATATTTT.

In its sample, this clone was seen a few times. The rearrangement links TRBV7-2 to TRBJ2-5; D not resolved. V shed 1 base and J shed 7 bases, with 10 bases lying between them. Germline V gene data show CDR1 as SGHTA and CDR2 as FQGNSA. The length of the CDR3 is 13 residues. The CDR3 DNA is TGTGCCAGCAGCTTAGGACTCGGTGGGACCCAGTACTTC. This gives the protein CASSLGLGGTQYF. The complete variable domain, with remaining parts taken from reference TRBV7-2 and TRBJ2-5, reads GAGVSQSPSNKVTEKGKDVELRCDPISGHTALYWYRQSLGQGLEFLIYFQGNSAPDKSGLPSDRFSAERTGGSVSTLTIQRTQQEDSAVYLCASSLGLGGTQYFGPGTRLLVL.